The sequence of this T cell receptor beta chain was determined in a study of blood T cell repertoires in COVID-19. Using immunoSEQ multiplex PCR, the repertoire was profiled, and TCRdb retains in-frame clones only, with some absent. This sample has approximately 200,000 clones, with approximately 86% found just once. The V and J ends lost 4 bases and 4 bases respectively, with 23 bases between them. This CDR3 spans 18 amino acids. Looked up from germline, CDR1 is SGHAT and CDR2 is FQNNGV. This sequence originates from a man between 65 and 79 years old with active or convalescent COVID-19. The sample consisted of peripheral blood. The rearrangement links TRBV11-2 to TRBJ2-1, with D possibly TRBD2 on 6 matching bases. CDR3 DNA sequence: TGTGCCAGCAGCTCCCTCCGCGCGGGGATTAAGAGATACAATGAGCAGTTCTTC. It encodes CASSSLRAGIKRYNEQFF.